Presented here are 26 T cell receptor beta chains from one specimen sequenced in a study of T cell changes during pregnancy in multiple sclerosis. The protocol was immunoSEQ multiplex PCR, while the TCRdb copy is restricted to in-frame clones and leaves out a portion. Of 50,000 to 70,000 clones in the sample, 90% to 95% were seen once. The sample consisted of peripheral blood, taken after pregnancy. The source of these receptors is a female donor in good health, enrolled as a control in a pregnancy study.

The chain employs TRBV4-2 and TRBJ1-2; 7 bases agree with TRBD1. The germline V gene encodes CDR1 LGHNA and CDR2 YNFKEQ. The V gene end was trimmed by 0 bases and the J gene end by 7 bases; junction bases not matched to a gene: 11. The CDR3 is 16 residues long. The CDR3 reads CASSQDNTRQGGGYTF. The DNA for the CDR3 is TGTGCCAGCAGCCAAGATAACACCCGACAGGGAGGTGGCTACACCTTC.

The CDR3 DNA is TGCGCCAGCAGCCAAGGTGGGGACAGGGCTGAAAAACTGTTTTTT. It codes for CASSQGGDRAEKLFF. The chain recombines TRBV4-3 with TRBJ1-4, with 9 bases matching TRBD1. CDR1 and CDR2 (germline): LGHNA, YSLEER. With 1 base clipped from V and 7 bases from J, the junction kept 4 bases outside the gene matches. The CDR3 sequence is 15 residues long.

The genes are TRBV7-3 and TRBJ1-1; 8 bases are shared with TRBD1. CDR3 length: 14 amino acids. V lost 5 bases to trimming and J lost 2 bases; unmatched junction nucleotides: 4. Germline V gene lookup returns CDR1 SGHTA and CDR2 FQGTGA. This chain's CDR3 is CASSVTGGNTEAFF. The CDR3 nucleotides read TGTGCCAGCAGCGTCACAGGGGGTAACACTGAAGCTTTCTTT.

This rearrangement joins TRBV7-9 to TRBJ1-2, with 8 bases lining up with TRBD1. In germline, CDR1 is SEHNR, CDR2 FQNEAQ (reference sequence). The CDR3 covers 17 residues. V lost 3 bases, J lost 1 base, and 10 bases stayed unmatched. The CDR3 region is CASSFVTYRGINYGYTF. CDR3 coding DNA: TGTGCCAGCAGCTTCGTAACTTACAGGGGGATTAACTATGGCTACACCTTC.

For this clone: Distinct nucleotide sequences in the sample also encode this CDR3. CDR3 sequence (DNA): TGCGCCAGCAGCTCTACAGGCGTTAACTATGGCTACACCTTC. It encodes CASSSTGVNYGYTF. The chain combines TRBV5-1 with TRBJ1-2; D may be TRBD1 (5 bases). The V and J ends lost 3 bases and 1 base respectively, with 10 bases between them. The germline CDR1 and CDR2 sequences are SGHRS and YFSETQ. This CDR3 is 14 amino acids long.

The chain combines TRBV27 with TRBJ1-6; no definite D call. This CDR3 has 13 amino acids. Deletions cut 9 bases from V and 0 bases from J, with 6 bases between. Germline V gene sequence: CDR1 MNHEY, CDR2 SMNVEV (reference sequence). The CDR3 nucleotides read TGTGCCAGTGGGAGCTCCTATAATTCACCCCTCCACTTT. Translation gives CASGSSYNSPLHF.

This CDR3 is CASSFLHEQYF. CDR3 nucleotides: TGTGCCAGCAGTTTTCTCCACGAGCAGTACTTC. The genes are TRBV28 and TRBJ2-7; D call uncertain. V lost 3 bases and J 5 bases, leaving 5 bases between the germline ends. CDR1 is MDHEN and CDR2 is SYDVKM in the germline V gene. CDR3 length: 11 residues.

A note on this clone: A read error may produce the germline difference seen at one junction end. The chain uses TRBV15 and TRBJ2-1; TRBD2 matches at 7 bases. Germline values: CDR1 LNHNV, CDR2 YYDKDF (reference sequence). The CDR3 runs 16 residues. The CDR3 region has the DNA TGTGCCACCAGCAGAGGCCGTGCGGGGGACTACAACGAGCAGTTCTTC. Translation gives CATSRGRAGDYNEQFF.

The chain's CDR3 is CASSRQGMYGYTF. Written as DNA, the CDR3 is TGTGCCAGCAGCCGACAGGGGATGTATGGCTACACCTTC. This chain uses TRBV28 with TRBJ1-2; 8 bases line up with TRBD1. The CDR3 contains 13 residues. V lost 6 bases to trimming and J lost 5 bases; unmatched junction nucleotides: 5. CDR1 is MDHEN and CDR2 is SYDVKM in the germline V gene.

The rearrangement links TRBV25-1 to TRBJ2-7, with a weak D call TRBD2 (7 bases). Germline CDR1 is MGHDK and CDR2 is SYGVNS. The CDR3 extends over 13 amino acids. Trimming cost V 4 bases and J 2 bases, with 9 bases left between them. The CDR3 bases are TGTGCCAGCAGTGCGGGGGGCGCCTACGAGCAGTACTTC. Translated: CASSAGGAYEQYF.

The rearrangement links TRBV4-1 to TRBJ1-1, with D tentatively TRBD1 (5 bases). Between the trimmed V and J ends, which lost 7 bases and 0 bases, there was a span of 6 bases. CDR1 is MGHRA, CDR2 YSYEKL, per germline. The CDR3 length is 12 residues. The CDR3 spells CASKTVNTEAFF. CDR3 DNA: TGCGCCAGCAAGACAGTGAACACTGAAGCTTTCTTT.

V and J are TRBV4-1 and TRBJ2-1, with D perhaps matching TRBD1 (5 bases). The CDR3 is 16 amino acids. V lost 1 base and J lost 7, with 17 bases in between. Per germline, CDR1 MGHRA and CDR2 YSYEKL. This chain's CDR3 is CASSQGQGDFKNEQFF. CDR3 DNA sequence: TGCGCCAGCAGCCAAGGTCAGGGCGACTTTAAGAATGAGCAGTTCTTC.

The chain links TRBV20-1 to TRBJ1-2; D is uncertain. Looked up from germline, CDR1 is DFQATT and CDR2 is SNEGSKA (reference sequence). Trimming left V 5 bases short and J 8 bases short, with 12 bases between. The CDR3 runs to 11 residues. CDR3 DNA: TGCAGTGCTGGTCGGGTTGACGGCTACACCTTC. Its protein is CSAGRVDGYTF.

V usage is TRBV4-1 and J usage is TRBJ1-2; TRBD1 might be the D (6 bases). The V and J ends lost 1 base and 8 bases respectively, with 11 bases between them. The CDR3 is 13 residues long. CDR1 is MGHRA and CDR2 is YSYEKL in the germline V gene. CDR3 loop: CASSQGPGEGYTF. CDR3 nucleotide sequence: TGCGCCAGCAGCCAAGGACCAGGGGAGGGCTACACCTTC.

In DNA form, the CDR3 reads TGCGCCAGCAGCTTGACGGGTCCGCCAGATACGCAGTATTTT. Translated: CASSLTGPPDTQYF. This chain connects TRBV5-1 to TRBJ2-3; D is unclear. This CDR3 contains 14 residues. In germline, CDR1 is SGHRS, CDR2 YFSETQ. Trimming shortened V by 1 base and J by 4 bases, and 10 bases separated the two germline ends.

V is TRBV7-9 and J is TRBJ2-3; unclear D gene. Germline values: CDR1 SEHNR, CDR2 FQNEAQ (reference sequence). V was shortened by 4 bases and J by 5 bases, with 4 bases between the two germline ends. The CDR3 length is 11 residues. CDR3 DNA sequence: TGTGCCAGCAGCTCCCAAGATACGCAGTATTTT. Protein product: CASSSQDTQYF.

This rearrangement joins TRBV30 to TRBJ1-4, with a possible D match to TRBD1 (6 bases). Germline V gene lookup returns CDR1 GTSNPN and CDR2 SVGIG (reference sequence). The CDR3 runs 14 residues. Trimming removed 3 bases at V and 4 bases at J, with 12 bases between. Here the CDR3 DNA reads TGTGCCTGGAGACCCACAGGGTTTAATGAAAAACTGTTTTTT. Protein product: CAWRPTGFNEKLFF.

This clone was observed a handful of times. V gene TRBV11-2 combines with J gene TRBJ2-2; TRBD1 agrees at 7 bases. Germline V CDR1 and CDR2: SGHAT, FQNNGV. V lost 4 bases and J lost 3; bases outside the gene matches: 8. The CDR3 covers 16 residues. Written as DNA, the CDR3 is TGTGCCAGCAGCTCGGTACAGGGGCCCTACACCGGGGAGCTGTTTTTT. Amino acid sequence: CASSSVQGPYTGELFF.

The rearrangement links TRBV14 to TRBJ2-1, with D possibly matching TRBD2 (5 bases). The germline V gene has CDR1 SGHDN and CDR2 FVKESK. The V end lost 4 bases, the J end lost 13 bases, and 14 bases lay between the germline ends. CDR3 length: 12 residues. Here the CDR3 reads CASSLHRELQFF. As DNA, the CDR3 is TGTGCCAGCAGCCTACACCGGGAACTACAGTTCTTC.

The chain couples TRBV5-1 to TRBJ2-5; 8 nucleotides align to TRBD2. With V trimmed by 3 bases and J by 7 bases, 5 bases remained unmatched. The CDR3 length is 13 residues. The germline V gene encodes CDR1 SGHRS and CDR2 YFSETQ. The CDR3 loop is CASSSGGRGTQYF. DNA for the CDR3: TGCGCCAGCAGCTCGGGAGGGCGGGGGACCCAGTACTTC.

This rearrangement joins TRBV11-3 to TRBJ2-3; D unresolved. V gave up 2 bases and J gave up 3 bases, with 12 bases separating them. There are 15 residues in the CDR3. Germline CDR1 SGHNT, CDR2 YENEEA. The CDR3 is CASSLLPTETDTQYF. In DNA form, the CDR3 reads TGTGCCAGCAGCTTACTACCGACGGAGACAGATACGCAGTATTTT.

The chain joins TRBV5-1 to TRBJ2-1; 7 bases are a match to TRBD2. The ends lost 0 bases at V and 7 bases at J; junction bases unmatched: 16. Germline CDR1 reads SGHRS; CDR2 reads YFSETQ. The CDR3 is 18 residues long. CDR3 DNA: TGCGCCAGCAGCTTGGTATTGATGGGGGGGAACGGTAGGAATGAGCAGTTCTTC. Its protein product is CASSLVLMGGNGRNEQFF.

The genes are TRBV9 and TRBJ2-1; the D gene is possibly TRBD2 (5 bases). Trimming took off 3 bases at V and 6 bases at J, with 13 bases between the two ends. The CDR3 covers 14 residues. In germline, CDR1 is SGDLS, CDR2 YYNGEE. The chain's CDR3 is CASSEGSASNEQFF. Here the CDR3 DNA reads TGTGCCAGCAGCGAAGGTAGCGCTAGCAATGAGCAGTTCTTC.

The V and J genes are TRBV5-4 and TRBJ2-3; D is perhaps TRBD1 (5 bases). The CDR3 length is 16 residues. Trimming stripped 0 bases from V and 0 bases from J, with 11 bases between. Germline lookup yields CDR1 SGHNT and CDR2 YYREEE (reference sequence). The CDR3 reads CASSLAETASTDTQYF. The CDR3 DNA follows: TGTGCCAGCAGCTTGGCCGAGACAGCTAGCACAGATACGCAGTATTTT. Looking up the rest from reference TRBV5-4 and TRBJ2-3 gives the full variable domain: ETGVTQSPTHLIKTRGQQVTLRCSSQSGHNTVSWYQQALGQGPQFIFQYYREEENGRGNFPPRFSGLQFPNYSSELNVNALELDDSALYLCASSLAETASTDTQYFGPGTRLTVL.

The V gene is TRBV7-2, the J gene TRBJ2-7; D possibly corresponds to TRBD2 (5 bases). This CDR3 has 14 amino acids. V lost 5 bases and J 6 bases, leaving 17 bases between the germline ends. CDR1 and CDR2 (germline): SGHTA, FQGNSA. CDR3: CASSREGYAVEQYF. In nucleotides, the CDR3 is TGTGCCAGCAGCCGAGAGGGATACGCGGTCGAGCAGTACTTC.

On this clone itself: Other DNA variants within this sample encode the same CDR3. CDR3 nucleotide sequence: TGCGCCAGCAGTCCGACAGGGAATCAGCCCCAGCATTTT. Protein sequence: CASSPTGNQPQHF. The rearrangement links TRBV5-1 to TRBJ1-5; 7 positions agree with TRBD1. With V trimmed by 5 bases and J by 4 bases, 3 bases remained unmatched. This CDR3 comprises 13 residues. Germline V gene data show CDR1 as SGHRS and CDR2 as YFSETQ.